This TCR beta chain was sequenced during a study of T cell responses to AZD1222 COVID-19 vaccine. Broader study findings: Samples come after the peak T cell response, not at day 14. Recipients of two AZD1222 doses showed rising Spike-specific TCR breadth and depth. Reportedly, nearly half the spike-specific TCRs target unmutated variant regions.

A word on this clone: What it binds is unknown.

Measured with immunoSEQ multiplex PCR; TCRdb has only the in-frame clones, and not every one. Among about 130,000 clones listed, over 75% were seen once. V was shortened by 4 bases and J by 2 bases, with 14 bases between the two germline ends. Looked up from germline, CDR1 is MDHEN and CDR2 is SYDVKM. The CDR3 is 15 amino acids. V and J are TRBV28 and TRBJ1-2; TRBD1 is a possible D gene (5 bases). The receptor was derived from an adult in good health. Material: peripheral blood, obtained on day 0 of MenACWY control vaccination. As DNA, the CDR3 is TGTGCCAGCAGTTCCCCAGCAGGGAAAAACTATGGCTACACCTTC. Encoded protein: CASSSPAGKNYGYTF.